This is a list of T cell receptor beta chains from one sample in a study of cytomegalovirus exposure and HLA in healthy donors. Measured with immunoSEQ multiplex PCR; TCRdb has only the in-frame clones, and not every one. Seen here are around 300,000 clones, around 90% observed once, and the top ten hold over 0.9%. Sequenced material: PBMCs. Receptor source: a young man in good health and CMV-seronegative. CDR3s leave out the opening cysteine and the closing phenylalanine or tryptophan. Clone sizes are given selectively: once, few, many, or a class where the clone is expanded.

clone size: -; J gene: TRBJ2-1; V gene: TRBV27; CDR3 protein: ASSSGLAGPNNEQF
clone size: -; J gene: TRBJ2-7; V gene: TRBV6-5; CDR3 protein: ASSFGQGWNEQY
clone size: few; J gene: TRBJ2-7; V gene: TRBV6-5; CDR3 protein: ASRPSGGFSYEQY
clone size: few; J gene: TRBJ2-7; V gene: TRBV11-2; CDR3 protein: ASSLGASGYEQY
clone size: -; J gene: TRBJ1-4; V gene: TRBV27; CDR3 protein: ASTTGPTNEKLF
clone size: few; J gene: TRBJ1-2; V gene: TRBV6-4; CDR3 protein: ASSDTGTKSYGYT
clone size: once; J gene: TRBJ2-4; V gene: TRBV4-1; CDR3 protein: ASSQEGGGRNIQY
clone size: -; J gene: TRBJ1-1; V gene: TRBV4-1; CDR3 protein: ASSQEGQGTEAF
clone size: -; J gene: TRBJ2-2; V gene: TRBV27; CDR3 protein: ASSPWVRANTGELF
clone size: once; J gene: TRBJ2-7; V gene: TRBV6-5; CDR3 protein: ASSYSWRRSSYEQY
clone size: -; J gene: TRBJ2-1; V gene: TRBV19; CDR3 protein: ASSAWTGQGQF
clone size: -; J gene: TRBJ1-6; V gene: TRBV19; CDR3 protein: ASNFEDSPLH
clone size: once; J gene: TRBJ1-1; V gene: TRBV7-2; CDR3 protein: ASSEGQTHTEAF
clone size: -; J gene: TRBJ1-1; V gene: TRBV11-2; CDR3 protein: ASSARQGLNTEAF
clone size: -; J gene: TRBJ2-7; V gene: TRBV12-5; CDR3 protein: ASGFGQGEQY
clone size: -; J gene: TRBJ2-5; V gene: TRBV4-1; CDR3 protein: ASRGRGQETQY